The rows below give T cell receptor beta chains drawn from one sample of a study of shared clonotypes between healthy human individuals. The protocol was immunoSEQ multiplex PCR, while the TCRdb copy is restricted to in-frame clones and leaves out a portion. The repertoire holds some 980,000 clones, with 76% as singletons. Material for sequencing was memory CD4+ T cells sorted from blood. These receptor sequences come from a man aged 18 to 35 in good health. The conserved cysteine and the conserved F or W are not part of the CDR3 here. Fields, in order: J gene, V gene, CDR3 protein.

J gene: TRBJ2-5
V gene: TRBV5-1
CDR3 protein: ASSLGGTGALQETQY

J gene: TRBJ1-2
V gene: TRBV5-1
CDR3 protein: ASSLEDGPNYGYT

J gene: TRBJ2-1
V gene: TRBV5-1
CDR3 protein: ASSLELASGNEQF

J gene: TRBJ2-7
V gene: TRBV18
CDR3 protein: ASSPPGFEGPEQY

J gene: TRBJ2-1
V gene: TRBV6-6
CDR3 protein: ASSSGTSFYEQF

J gene: TRBJ2-4
V gene: TRBV27
CDR3 protein: ASSPGQTQNIQY

J gene: TRBJ2-7
V gene: TRBV19
CDR3 protein: ASSIRLEYEQY

J gene: TRBJ1-2
V gene: TRBV2
CDR3 protein: ASRLRQNYGYT

J gene: TRBJ2-3
V gene: TRBV15
CDR3 protein: ATSRDGSTDTQY

J gene: TRBJ1-5
V gene: TRBV12-5
CDR3 protein: ASGEEAQPQH

J gene: TRBJ1-5
V gene: TRBV4-1
CDR3 protein: ASSQEGGQGRNQPQH

J gene: TRBJ1-4
V gene: TRBV10-2
CDR3 protein: ASSGRAETFNEKLF

J gene: TRBJ2-7
V gene: TRBV5-1
CDR3 protein: ASSPSWQTFSYEQY

J gene: TRBJ2-2
V gene: TRBV11-2
CDR3 protein: ASSFNPPTGELF

J gene: TRBJ1-2
V gene: TRBV28
CDR3 protein: ASLTPYYGYT

J gene: TRBJ2-7
V gene: TRBV10-3
CDR3 protein: AISGSFGAEEQY

J gene: TRBJ1-1
V gene: TRBV18
CDR3 protein: ASSRREMEAF

J gene: TRBJ2-7
V gene: TRBV18
CDR3 protein: ASSPGNTYEQY

J gene: TRBJ2-2
V gene: TRBV5-6
CDR3 protein: ASSGRTSGIIGELF

J gene: TRBJ1-1
V gene: TRBV10-2
CDR3 protein: ASKSSPGLNTEAF

J gene: TRBJ1-5
V gene: TRBV2
CDR3 protein: ASSGRGNQPQH

J gene: TRBJ2-4
V gene: TRBV4-1
CDR3 protein: ASSSLTGGQNIQY

J gene: TRBJ2-3
V gene: TRBV2
CDR3 protein: ASSATPGQGRDTQY

J gene: TRBJ2-2
V gene: TRBV15
CDR3 protein: ATSSVRLNTGELF

J gene: TRBJ2-3
V gene: TRBV5-4
CDR3 protein: ASSPGGARRDTQY

J gene: TRBJ2-7
V gene: TRBV6-1
CDR3 protein: ASSDQRTSGYSYEQY

J gene: TRBJ1-3
V gene: TRBV10-3
CDR3 protein: AITPIAGNTIY

J gene: TRBJ1-2
V gene: TRBV6-1
CDR3 protein: ASFDQAPNYGYT

J gene: TRBJ1-2
V gene: TRBV28
CDR3 protein: ASSPLPTGGYGYT

J gene: TRBJ2-1
V gene: TRBV27
CDR3 protein: ASKRAGGVSDEQF

J gene: TRBJ1-2
V gene: TRBV6-5
CDR3 protein: ASSKSRQGTYGYT

J gene: TRBJ2-1
V gene: TRBV5-6
CDR3 protein: ASSGQVPYNEQF

J gene: TRBJ1-2
V gene: TRBV12-5
CDR3 protein: ASGSAGGDFYGYT

J gene: TRBJ2-1
V gene: TRBV19
CDR3 protein: ASSIKREQF

J gene: TRBJ1-1
V gene: TRBV19
CDR3 protein: ASSSSRTASGTEAF

J gene: TRBJ2-1
V gene: TRBV6-5
CDR3 protein: ASRLTSANSNEQF

J gene: TRBJ2-7
V gene: TRBV7-9
CDR3 protein: ASSFHTRDEQY

J gene: TRBJ1-1
V gene: TRBV19
CDR3 protein: ASSAQQGGTEAF

J gene: TRBJ2-1
V gene: TRBV28
CDR3 protein: ASWRQGGYNEQF

J gene: TRBJ2-1
V gene: TRBV11-3
CDR3 protein: ASSLNPAYNEQF

J gene: TRBJ1-1
V gene: TRBV6-5
CDR3 protein: ASTFDSNTEAF

J gene: TRBJ2-7
V gene: TRBV7-2
CDR3 protein: ASRQSRDVLSYEQY

J gene: TRBJ2-2
V gene: TRBV5-6
CDR3 protein: ASSLVPGNTGELF

J gene: TRBJ2-1
V gene: TRBV30
CDR3 protein: AWSPMSGEQF

J gene: TRBJ2-2
V gene: TRBV7-7
CDR3 protein: ASSADRGSGELF

J gene: TRBJ1-2
V gene: TRBV20-1
CDR3 protein: SAGSDYGYT

J gene: TRBJ1-2
V gene: TRBV28
CDR3 protein: ASSSGQLNGYT

J gene: TRBJ2-3
V gene: TRBV6-5
CDR3 protein: ASSYSRGSTDTQY

J gene: TRBJ2-7
V gene: TRBV7-9
CDR3 protein: ASSLETSPNEQY

J gene: TRBJ1-6
V gene: TRBV2
CDR3 protein: ASSPQGARDSPLH

J gene: TRBJ1-2
V gene: TRBV4-1
CDR3 protein: ASSQAAYGYT